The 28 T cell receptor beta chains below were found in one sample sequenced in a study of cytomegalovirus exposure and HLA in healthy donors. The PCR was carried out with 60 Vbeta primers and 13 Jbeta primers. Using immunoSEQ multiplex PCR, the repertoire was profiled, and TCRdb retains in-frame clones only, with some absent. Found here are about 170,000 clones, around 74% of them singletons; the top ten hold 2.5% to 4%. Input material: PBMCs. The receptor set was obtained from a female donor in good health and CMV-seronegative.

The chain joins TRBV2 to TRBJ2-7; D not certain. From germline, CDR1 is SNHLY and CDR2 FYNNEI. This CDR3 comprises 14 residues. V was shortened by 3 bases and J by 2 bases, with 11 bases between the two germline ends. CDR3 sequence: CASSERQPTYEQYF. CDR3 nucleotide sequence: TGTGCCAGCAGTGAGCGGCAGCCGACCTACGAGCAGTACTTC.

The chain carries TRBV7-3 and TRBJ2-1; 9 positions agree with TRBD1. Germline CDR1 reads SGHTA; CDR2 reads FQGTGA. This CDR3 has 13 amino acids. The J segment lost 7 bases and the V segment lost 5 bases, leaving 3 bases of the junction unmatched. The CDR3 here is CASSPTGGNEQFF. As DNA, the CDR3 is TGTGCCAGCAGCCCGACAGGGGGGAATGAGCAGTTCTTC.

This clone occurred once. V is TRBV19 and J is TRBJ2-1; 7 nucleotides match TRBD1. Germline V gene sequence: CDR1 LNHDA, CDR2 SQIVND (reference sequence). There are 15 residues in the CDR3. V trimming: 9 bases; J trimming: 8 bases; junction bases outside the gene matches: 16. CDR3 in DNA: TGTGCCAGCCGGGATCCGGGACAGAAAGCAGATGAGCAGTTCTTC. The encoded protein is CASRDPGQKADEQFF.

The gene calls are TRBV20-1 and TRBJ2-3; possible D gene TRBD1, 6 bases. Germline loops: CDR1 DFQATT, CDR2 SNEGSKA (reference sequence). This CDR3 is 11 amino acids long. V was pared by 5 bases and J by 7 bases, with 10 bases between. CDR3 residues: CSAGDTHTQYF. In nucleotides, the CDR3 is TGCAGTGCTGGGGACACCCATACGCAGTATTTT.

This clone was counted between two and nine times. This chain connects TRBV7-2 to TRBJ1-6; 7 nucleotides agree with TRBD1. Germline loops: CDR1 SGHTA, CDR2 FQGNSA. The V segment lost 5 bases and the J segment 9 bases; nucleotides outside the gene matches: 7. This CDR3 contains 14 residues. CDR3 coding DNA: TGTGCCAGCAGCGTGGGACAGAGACTTTCACCCCTCCACTTT. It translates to CASSVGQRLSPLHF.

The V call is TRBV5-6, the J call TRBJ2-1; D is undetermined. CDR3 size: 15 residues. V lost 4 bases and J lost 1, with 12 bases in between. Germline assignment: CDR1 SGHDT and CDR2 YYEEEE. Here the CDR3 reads CASSTEQLSYNEQFF. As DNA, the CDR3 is TGTGCCAGCAGCACGGAACAGTTATCCTACAATGAGCAGTTCTTC.

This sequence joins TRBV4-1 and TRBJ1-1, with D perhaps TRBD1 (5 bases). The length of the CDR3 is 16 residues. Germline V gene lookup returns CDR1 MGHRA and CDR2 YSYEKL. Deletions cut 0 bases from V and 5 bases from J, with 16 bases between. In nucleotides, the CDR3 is TGCGCCAGCAGCCAAGAATCGGGGGTTTGGGGTACTGAAGCTTTCTTT. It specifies CASSQESGVWGTEAFF.

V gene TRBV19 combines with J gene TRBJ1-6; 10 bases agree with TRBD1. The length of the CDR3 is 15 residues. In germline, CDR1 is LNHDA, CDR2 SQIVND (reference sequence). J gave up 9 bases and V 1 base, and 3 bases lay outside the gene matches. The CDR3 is CASSIGQGAGSPLHF. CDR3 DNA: TGTGCCAGTAGTATAGGACAGGGGGCCGGTTCACCCCTCCACTTT. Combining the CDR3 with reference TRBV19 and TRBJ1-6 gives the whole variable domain DGGITQSPKYLFRKEGQNVTLSCEQNLNHDAMYWYRQDPGQGLRLIYYSQIVNDFQKGDIAEGYSVSREKKESFPLTVTSAQKNPTAFYLCASSIGQGAGSPLHFGNGTRLTVT.

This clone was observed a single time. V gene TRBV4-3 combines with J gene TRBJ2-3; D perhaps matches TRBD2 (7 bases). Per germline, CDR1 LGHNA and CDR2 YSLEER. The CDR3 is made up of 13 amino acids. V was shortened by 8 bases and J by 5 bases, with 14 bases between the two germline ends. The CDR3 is CASGVGGQDTQYF. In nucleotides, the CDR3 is TGCGCCAGCGGCGTGGGGGGGCAAGATACGCAGTATTTT.

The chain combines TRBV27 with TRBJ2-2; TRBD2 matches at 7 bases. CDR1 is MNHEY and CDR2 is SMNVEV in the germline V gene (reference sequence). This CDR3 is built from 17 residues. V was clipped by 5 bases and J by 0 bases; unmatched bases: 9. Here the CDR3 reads CASSPRLLATNTGELFF. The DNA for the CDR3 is TGTGCCAGCAGTCCGAGGCTACTAGCGACGAACACCGGGGAGCTGTTTTTT.

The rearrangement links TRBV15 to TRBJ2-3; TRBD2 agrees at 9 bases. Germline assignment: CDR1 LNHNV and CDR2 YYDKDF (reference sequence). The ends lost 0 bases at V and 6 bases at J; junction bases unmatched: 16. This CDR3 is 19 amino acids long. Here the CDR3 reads CATSRDSFGLARFGDTQYF. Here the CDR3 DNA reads TGTGCCACCAGCAGAGATTCTTTCGGACTAGCGAGATTCGGGGATACGCAGTATTTT.

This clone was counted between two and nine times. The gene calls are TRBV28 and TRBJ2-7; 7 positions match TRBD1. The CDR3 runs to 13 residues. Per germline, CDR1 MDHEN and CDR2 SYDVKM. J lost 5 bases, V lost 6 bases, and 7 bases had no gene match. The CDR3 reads CASRRQGSHEQYF. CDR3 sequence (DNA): TGTGCCAGCAGGAGACAGGGTTCGCACGAGCAGTACTTC.

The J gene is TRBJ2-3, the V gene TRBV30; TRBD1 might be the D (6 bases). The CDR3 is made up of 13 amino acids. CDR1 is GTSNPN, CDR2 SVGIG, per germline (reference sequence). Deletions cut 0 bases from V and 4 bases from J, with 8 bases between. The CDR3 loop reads CAWSVRGSDTQYF. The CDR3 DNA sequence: TGTGCCTGGAGTGTAAGGGGGTCAGATACGCAGTATTTT.

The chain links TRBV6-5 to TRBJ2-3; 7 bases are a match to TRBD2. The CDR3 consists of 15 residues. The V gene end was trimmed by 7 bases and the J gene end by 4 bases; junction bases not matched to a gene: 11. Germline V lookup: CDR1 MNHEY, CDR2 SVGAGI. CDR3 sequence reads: CASKRDYGGSDTQYF. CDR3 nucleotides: TGTGCCAGCAAGAGGGACTACGGAGGGTCAGATACGCAGTATTTT.

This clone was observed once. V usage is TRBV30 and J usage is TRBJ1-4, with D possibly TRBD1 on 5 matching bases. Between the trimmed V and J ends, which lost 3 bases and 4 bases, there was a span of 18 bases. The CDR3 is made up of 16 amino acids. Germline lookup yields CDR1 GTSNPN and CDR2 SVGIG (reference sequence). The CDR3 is CAWSAWGPGYNEKLFF. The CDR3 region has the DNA TGTGCCTGGAGCGCCTGGGGCCCCGGATATAATGAAAAACTGTTTTTT.

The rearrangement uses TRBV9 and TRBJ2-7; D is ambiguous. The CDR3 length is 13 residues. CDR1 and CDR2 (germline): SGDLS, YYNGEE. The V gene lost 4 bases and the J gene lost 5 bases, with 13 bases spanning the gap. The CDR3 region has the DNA TGTGCCAGCAGCCGAGGAGCAGAAAACGAGCAGTACTTC. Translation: CASSRGAENEQYF.

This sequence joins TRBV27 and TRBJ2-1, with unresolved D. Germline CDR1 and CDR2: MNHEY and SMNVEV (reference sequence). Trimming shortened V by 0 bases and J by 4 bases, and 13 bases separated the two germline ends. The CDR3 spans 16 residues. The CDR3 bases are TGTGCCAGCAGTTTATCATGGCAGTCCGGGTACAATGAGCAGTTCTTC. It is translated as CASSLSWQSGYNEQFF.

The CDR3 DNA is TGTGCCAGCTCACCACCCCAAGGACAGGGTTACGAGCAGTACTTC. It specifies CASSPPQGQGYEQYF. V usage is TRBV18 and J usage is TRBJ2-7; TRBD1 matches 8 bases. CDR1 is KGHSH, CDR2 LQKENI, per germline. V lost 0 bases and J lost 4; bases outside the gene matches: 5. The CDR3 spans 15 residues.

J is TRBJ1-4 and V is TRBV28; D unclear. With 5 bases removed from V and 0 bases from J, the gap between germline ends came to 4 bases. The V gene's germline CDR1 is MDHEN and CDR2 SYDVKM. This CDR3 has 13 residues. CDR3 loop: CASSPATNEKLFF. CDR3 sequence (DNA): TGTGCCAGCAGTCCCGCAACTAATGAAAAACTGTTTTTT.

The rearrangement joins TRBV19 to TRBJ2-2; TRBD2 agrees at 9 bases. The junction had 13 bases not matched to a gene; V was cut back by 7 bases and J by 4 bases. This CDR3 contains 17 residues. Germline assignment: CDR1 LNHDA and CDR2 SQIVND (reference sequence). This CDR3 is CASNIGGRATGTGELFF. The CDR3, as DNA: TGTGCCAGTAACATAGGCGGGAGGGCCACTGGCACCGGGGAGCTGTTTTTT.

CDR3: CSVEGRGTGELFF. The CDR3 DNA sequence: TGCAGCGTTGAAGGAAGAGGGACCGGGGAGCTGTTTTTT. This chain connects TRBV29-1 to TRBJ2-2; D is possibly TRBD2 (5 bases). The CDR3 covers 13 residues. Trimming removed 1 base at V and 5 bases at J, with 8 bases between. The V gene's germline CDR1 is SQVTM and CDR2 ANQGSEA.

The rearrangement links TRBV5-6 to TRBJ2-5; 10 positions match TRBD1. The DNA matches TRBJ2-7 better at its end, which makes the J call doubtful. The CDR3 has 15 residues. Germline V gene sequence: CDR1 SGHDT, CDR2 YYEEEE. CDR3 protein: CASSLGDRGPGEQYF. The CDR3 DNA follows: TGTGCCAGCAGCTTGGGGGACAGGGGACCAGGCGAGCAGTACTTC.

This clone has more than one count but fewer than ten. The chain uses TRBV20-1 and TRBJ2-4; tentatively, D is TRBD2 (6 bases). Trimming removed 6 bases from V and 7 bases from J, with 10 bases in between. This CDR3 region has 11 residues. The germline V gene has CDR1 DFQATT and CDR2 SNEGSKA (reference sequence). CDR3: CSAGGANIQYF. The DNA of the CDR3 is TGCAGTGCGGGGGGTGCGAACATTCAGTACTTC.

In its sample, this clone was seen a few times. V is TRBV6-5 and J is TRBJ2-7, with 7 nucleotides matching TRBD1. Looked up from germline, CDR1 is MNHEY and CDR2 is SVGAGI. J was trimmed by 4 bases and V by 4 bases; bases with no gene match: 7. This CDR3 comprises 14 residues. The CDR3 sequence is CASSFTGTAYEQYF. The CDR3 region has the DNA TGTGCCAGCAGTTTTACCGGGACAGCATACGAGCAGTACTTC.

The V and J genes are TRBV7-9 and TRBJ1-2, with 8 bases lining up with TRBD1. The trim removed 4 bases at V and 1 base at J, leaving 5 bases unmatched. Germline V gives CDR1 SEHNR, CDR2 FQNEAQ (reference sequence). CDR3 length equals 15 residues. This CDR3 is CASSYTGGLNYGYTF. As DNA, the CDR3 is TGTGCCAGCAGCTATACAGGGGGACTTAACTATGGCTACACCTTC.

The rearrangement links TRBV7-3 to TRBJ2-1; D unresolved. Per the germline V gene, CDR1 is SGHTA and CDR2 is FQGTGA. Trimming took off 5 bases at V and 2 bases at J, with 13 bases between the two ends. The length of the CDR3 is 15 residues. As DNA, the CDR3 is TGTGCCAGCAGCCTAGTAGCTACCCCCTACAATGAGCAGTTCTTC. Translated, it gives CASSLVATPYNEQFF.

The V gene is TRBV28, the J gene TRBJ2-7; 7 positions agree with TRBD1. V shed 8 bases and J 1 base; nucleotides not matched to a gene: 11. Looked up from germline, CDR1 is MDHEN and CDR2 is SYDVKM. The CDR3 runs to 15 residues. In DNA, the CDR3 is TGTGCCAGCCGGCCCTCCACAGGGGTATCCTACGAGCAGTACTTC. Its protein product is CASRPSTGVSYEQYF.

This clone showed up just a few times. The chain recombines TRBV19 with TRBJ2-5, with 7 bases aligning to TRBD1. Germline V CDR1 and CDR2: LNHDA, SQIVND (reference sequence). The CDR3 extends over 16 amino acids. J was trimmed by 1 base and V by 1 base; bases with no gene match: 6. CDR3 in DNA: TGTGCCAGTAGTATAGTCCCCCGACAGGGCCAAGAGACCCAGTACTTC. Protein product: CASSIVPRQGQETQYF.